The 28 T cell receptor beta chains listed next were all sequenced from one sample in a study of OX40 agonist ivuxolimab in advanced cancers. Using immunoSEQ multiplex PCR, the repertoire was profiled, and TCRdb retains in-frame clones only, with some absent. Of about 79,000 clones listed, 90% to 95% are singletons. The sample was CD4+ or CD8+ T cells sorted from blood, taken in a trial of the OX40 agonist ivuxolimab. Receptors originate from an adult with an advanced solid tumor such as melanoma, head and neck, liver or kidney cancer.

The V call is TRBV9, the J call TRBJ2-3; D gene ambiguous. In germline, CDR1 is SGDLS, CDR2 YYNGEE. This CDR3 spans 16 amino acids. Trimming took 0 bases from V and 6 from J, leaving 17 bases between them. The CDR3 spells CASSVGPNSPPDTQYF. The CDR3 DNA reads as TGTGCCAGCAGCGTAGGGCCGAACAGCCCCCCCGATACGCAGTATTTT. The full variable domain, rest sourced from reference TRBV9 and TRBJ2-3, is DSGVTQTPKHLITATGQRVTLRCSPRSGDLSVYWYQQSLDQGLQFLIQYYNGEERAKGNILERFSAQQFPDLHSELNLSSLELGDSALYFCASSVGPNSPPDTQYFGPGTRLTVL.

The chain is built from TRBV7-2 and TRBJ2-3, with 10 bases matching TRBD2. The V gene end was trimmed by 3 bases and the J gene end by 4 bases; junction bases not matched to a gene: 4. Per germline, CDR1 SGHTA and CDR2 FQGNSA. This CDR3 has 15 amino acids. In DNA, the CDR3 is TGTGCCAGCAGCTTCGGAGCGGGGGGGCCAGATACGCAGTATTTT. It is translated as CASSFGAGGPDTQYF.

This chain connects TRBV7-2 to TRBJ1-2; D gene uncertain. Trimming left V 1 base short and J 4 bases short, with 13 bases between. Germline loops: CDR1 SGHTA, CDR2 FQGNSA. The CDR3 length is 15 residues. The CDR3 nucleotides read TGTGCCAGCAGCTTAGGCGAGAGACTAAGCTATGGCTACACCTTC. Protein: CASSLGERLSYGYTF. The full variable domain, its missing parts supplied by reference TRBV7-2 and TRBJ1-2, is GAGVSQSPSNKVTEKGKDVELRCDPISGHTALYWYRQSLGQGLEFLIYFQGNSAPDKSGLPSDRFSAERTGGSVSTLTIQRTQQEDSAVYLCASSLGERLSYGYTFGSGTRLTVV.

The rearrangement joins TRBV4-3 to TRBJ2-7, with D perhaps matching TRBD1 (6 bases). The CDR3 contains 16 residues. Trimming took off 0 bases at V and 1 base at J, with 13 bases between the two ends. Per the germline V gene, CDR1 is LGHNA and CDR2 is YSLEER. This CDR3 is CASSQEWAGDSYEQYF. CDR3 in DNA: TGCGCCAGCAGCCAAGAGTGGGCAGGGGATTCCTACGAGCAGTACTTC.

This rearrangement joins TRBV10-3 to TRBJ1-5; TRBD1 agrees at 7 bases. The CDR3 length is 14 residues. CDR1 ENHRY and CDR2 SYGVKD come from the germline V gene. V shed 6 bases, J shed 7 bases, and the junction held 9 bases outside the gene matches. The CDR3 DNA sequence: TGTGCCATCAGGGACACAGGGGTTGGGCAGCCCCAGCATTTT. The encoded protein is CAIRDTGVGQPQHF.

Details on this clone: At one boundary the junction diverges from the germline segment, which might be a read error. This chain connects TRBV4-2 to TRBJ2-1; D gene ambiguous. Germline CDR1 reads LGHNA; CDR2 reads YNFKEQ. The CDR3 length is 16 residues. CDR3 residues: CASSQDRRSSYNKQFF. The CDR3 DNA is TGTGCCAGCAGCCAAGATAGGCGCAGCTCCTACAATAAGCAGTTCTTC.

V is TRBV28 and J is TRBJ1-4, with 9 bases that match TRBD1. Losses at the gene ends were 5 bases for V and 8 bases for J; bases not matched to a gene: 12. This CDR3 is built from 16 residues. Germline CDR1 reads MDHEN; CDR2 reads SYDVKM. The CDR3 protein is CASSPTGGAIGEKLFF. The CDR3 coding sequence is TGTGCCAGCAGTCCCACAGGGGGCGCGATCGGCGAAAAACTGTTTTTT.

The rearrangement joins TRBV19 to TRBJ2-6; D call uncertain. CDR3 length equals 13 residues. Trimming stripped 7 bases from V and 3 bases from J, with 7 bases between. In germline, CDR1 is LNHDA, CDR2 SQIVND (reference sequence). In DNA form, the CDR3 reads TGTGCCAGTACTACCTTTGGGGCCAACGTCCTGACTTTC. As protein: CASTTFGANVLTF.

The chain has TRBV9 and TRBJ2-1, with TRBD2 identical over 9 bases. CDR3 length: 15 amino acids. Per the germline V gene, CDR1 is SGDLS and CDR2 is YYNGEE. The junction had 5 bases not matched to a gene; V was cut back by 3 bases and J by 4 bases. As DNA, the CDR3 is TGTGCCAGCAGCGCCTGGACTAGCGAATACAATGAGCAGTTCTTC. It encodes CASSAWTSEYNEQFF.

The V and J genes are TRBV4-3 and TRBJ2-7; D remains unclear. The V end was cut by 0 bases, the J end by 4 bases, with 10 bases between. Germline CDR1 is LGHNA and CDR2 is YSLEER. The CDR3 is 14 amino acids. The CDR3 DNA sequence: TGCGCCAGCAGCCAAGATTTGGGCGGTTACGAGCAGTACTTC. Translating gives CASSQDLGGYEQYF.

The gene calls are TRBV4-3 and TRBJ2-7; the match to TRBD2 covers 11 bases. Trimming cost V 0 bases and J 2 bases; bases outside gene matches: 9. The germline CDR1 and CDR2 sequences are LGHNA and YSLEER. The CDR3 length is 18 residues. CDR3 sequence reads: CASSQDGGTSGTTYEQYF. As DNA, the CDR3 is TGCGCCAGCAGCCAAGATGGAGGGACTAGCGGAACTACCTACGAGCAGTACTTC.

The genes are TRBV7-2 and TRBJ1-1; 7 bases line up with TRBD1. Germline loops: CDR1 SGHTA, CDR2 FQGNSA. The V segment lost 1 base and the J segment 3 bases; nucleotides outside the gene matches: 5. The CDR3 consists of 15 residues. This CDR3 reads CASSLVVGTDTEAFF. CDR3 coding DNA: TGTGCCAGCAGCTTAGTGGTCGGGACAGACACTGAAGCTTTCTTT.

The J gene is TRBJ2-5, the V gene TRBV27; no firm D call. CDR1 MNHEY and CDR2 SMNVEV come from the germline V gene (reference sequence). This CDR3 spans 14 amino acids. V lost 1 base to trimming and J lost 1 base, with 7 bases between them. CDR3 sequence: CASSLYKGQETQYF. The CDR3 bases are TGTGCCAGCAGTTTATATAAAGGCCAAGAGACCCAGTACTTC.

The rearrangement links TRBV6-4 to TRBJ2-3; 9 bases line up with TRBD2. Germline CDR1 is MRHNA and CDR2 is SNTAGT. The CDR3 sequence is 15 residues long. After removal of 8 bases from V and 2 bases from J, the junction contained 8 bases not matched to a gene. Here the CDR3 DNA reads TGTGCCAGCTCCTTAGCGGGGGCAATCACAGATACGCAGTATTTT. Its protein is CASSLAGAITDTQYF.

The table lists this clone with a count of one. V gene TRBV19 combines with J gene TRBJ1-3; D unresolved. This CDR3 is built from 16 residues. Germline V CDR1 and CDR2: LNHDA, SQIVND (reference sequence). V lost 2 bases, J lost 3 bases, and 14 bases lay in between. The chain's CDR3 is CASSILSADYGNTIYF. In nucleotides, the CDR3 is TGTGCCAGTAGTATATTGTCGGCAGACTATGGAAACACCATATATTTT.

The rearrangement joins TRBV19 to TRBJ1-5; perhaps TRBD1 as D (5 bases). The germline gives CDR1 LNHDA, CDR2 SQIVND (reference sequence). V was trimmed by 7 bases and J by 5 bases, leaving 9 bases between them. The CDR3 contains 12 residues. The CDR3 DNA reads TGTGCCAGTACAGGGTGGGATCAGCCCCAGCATTTT. Residues: CASTGWDQPQHF. Looking up the rest from reference TRBV19 and TRBJ1-5 gives the full variable domain: DGGITQSPKYLFRKEGQNVTLSCEQNLNHDAMYWYRQDPGQGLRLIYYSQIVNDFQKGDIAEGYSVSREKKESFPLTVTSAQKNPTAFYLCASTGWDQPQHFGDGTRLSIL.

The chain is built from TRBV28 and TRBJ2-3; no firm D call. The V end lost 2 bases, the J end lost 2 bases, and 14 bases lay between the germline ends. Looked up from germline, CDR1 is MDHEN and CDR2 is SYDVKM. The CDR3 covers 16 residues. DNA of the CDR3: TGTGCCAGCAGTTTAGAAGGGTCCGGATACACAGATACGCAGTATTTT. Its translation: CASSLEGSGYTDTQYF.

The rearrangement links TRBV4-2 to TRBJ2-7; 11 nucleotides line up with TRBD2. The ends lost 0 bases at V and 6 bases at J; junction bases unmatched: 7. Germline-derived CDR1 and CDR2 are LGHNA and YNFKEQ. The CDR3 runs to 16 residues. Written as DNA, the CDR3 is TGTGCCAGCAGCCAAGAGGGTCTAGCGGGAGGTTCCGAGCAGTACTTC. This codes for CASSQEGLAGGSEQYF.

This chain joins TRBV7-9 and TRBJ1-2; D not resolved. The CDR3 length is 14 residues. V was pared by 5 bases and J by 5 bases, with 15 bases between. The germline gives CDR1 SEHNR, CDR2 FQNEAQ (reference sequence). CDR3 DNA sequence: TGTGCCAGCAGCCTCGTCGGGCCCCAGTATGGCTACACCTTC. This codes for CASSLVGPQYGYTF.

The genes are TRBV11-2 and TRBJ2-2, with D possibly being TRBD1 (8 bases). The CDR3 loop spans 16 amino acids. V shed 4 bases and J shed 4 bases, with 16 bases lying between them. Germline V gene lookup returns CDR1 SGHAT and CDR2 FQNNGV. The CDR3 coding sequence is TGTGCCAGCAGCTATGGACAGGGCGGGGGCACCGGGGAGCTGTTTTTT. It yields the protein CASSYGQGGGTGELFF.

The rearrangement joins TRBV7-9 to TRBJ2-7, with TRBD2 as a possible D gene (6 bases). Between the trimmed V and J ends, which lost 5 bases and 2 bases, there was a span of 16 bases. The CDR3 covers 15 residues. The germline V gene encodes CDR1 SEHNR and CDR2 FQNEAQ (reference sequence). CDR3 nucleotide sequence: TGTGCCAGCAGCCCAAGAGGGACTCAACCCTACGAGCAGTACTTC. Protein product: CASSPRGTQPYEQYF.

The rearrangement links TRBV7-9 to TRBJ1-1; 7 bases are shared with TRBD1. The CDR3 covers 15 residues. The V gene end was trimmed by 5 bases and the J gene end by 2 bases; junction bases not matched to a gene: 8. Per germline, CDR1 SEHNR and CDR2 FQNEAQ (reference sequence). CDR3 sequence: CASSHSGTDNTEAFF. The CDR3 region has the DNA TGTGCCAGCAGCCACTCCGGGACAGATAACACTGAAGCTTTCTTT. Filled out from reference TRBV7-9 and TRBJ1-1, the complete variable domain reads DTGVSQNPRHKITKRGQNVTFRCDPISEHNRLYWYRQTLGQGPEFLTYFQNEAQLEKSRLLSDRFSAERPKGSFSTLEIQRTEQGDSAMYLCASSHSGTDNTEAFFGQGTRLTVV.

This chain connects TRBV29-1 to TRBJ2-3, with TRBD2 matching 10 bases. Trimming at V came to 2 bases and at J to 7 bases, leaving 12 bases not matched to a gene. The CDR3 loop spans 16 amino acids. CDR1 SQVTM and CDR2 ANQGSEA come from the germline V gene. This CDR3 is CSVENLAGAPEYTQYF. CDR3 DNA sequence: TGCAGCGTTGAAAACCTAGCGGGGGCCCCAGAATATACGCAGTATTTT.

V usage is TRBV14 and J usage is TRBJ2-1; 11 bases match TRBD2. The CDR3 extends over 14 amino acids. J lost 8 bases, V lost 2 bases, and 2 bases had no gene match. From germline, CDR1 is SGHDN and CDR2 FVKESK. The DNA of the CDR3 is TGTGCCAGCAGCCAAACTAGCGGGAGTGATGAGCAGTTCTTC. Residues: CASSQTSGSDEQFF. Full variable domain (outside the CDR3, taken from reference TRBV14 and TRBJ2-1): EAGVTQFPSHSVIEKGQTVTLRCDPISGHDNLYWYRRVMGKEIKFLLHFVKESKQDESGMPNNRFLAERTGGTYSTLKVQPAELEDSGVYFCASSQTSGSDEQFFGPGTRLTVL.

The rearrangement links TRBV7-9 to TRBJ2-7; a possible D gene is TRBD1 (5 bases). This CDR3 has 15 residues. Germline V lookup: CDR1 SEHNR, CDR2 FQNEAQ (reference sequence). V was pared by 1 base and J by 5 bases, with 15 bases between. The CDR3 loop is CASSLVGQGSNEQYF. CDR3 sequence (DNA): TGTGCCAGCAGCTTAGTCGGGCAGGGATCCAACGAGCAGTACTTC.

This chain uses TRBV27 with TRBJ2-7, with a tentative D call TRBD2 (6 bases). The germline gives CDR1 MNHEY, CDR2 SMNVEV (reference sequence). Trimming pared 7 bases from V and 1 base from J, leaving 8 bases between. The CDR3 spans 12 residues. The CDR3 nucleotides read TGTGCCAGCAAGGGACTTTCCTACGAGCAGTACTTC. It translates to CASKGLSYEQYF.

V usage is TRBV7-9 and J usage is TRBJ1-5, with D hard to call. Germline CDR1 reads SEHNR; CDR2 reads FQNEAQ (reference sequence). V lost 4 bases to trimming and J lost 0 bases, with 7 bases between them. The CDR3 extends over 14 amino acids. In DNA, the CDR3 is TGTGCCAGCAGCTATGGATATAGCAATCAGCCCCAGCATTTT. Protein sequence: CASSYGYSNQPQHF.

The rearrangement links TRBV2 to TRBJ2-1, with D uncertain. Looked up from germline, CDR1 is SNHLY and CDR2 is FYNNEI. The CDR3 spans 14 residues. V dropped 2 bases and J dropped 4 bases, with 9 bases sitting between them. The CDR3 nucleotides read TGTGCCAGCAGTGAACCGGAGACGTACAATGAGCAGTTCTTC. Translation: CASSEPETYNEQFF. Looking up the rest from reference TRBV2 and TRBJ2-1 gives the full variable domain: EPEVTQTPSHQVTQMGQEVILRCVPISNHLYFYWYRQILGQKVEFLVSFYNNEISEKSEIFDDQFSVERPDGSNFTLKIRSTKLEDSAMYFCASSEPETYNEQFFGPGTRLTVL.